A single sample is the source of the 29 T cell receptor beta chains below, sequenced in a study of blood T cell repertoires in COVID-19. The assay was immunoSEQ multiplex PCR, and TCRdb's table has in-frame clones only and misses some. This table holds roughly 70,000 clones, 75% to 85% found once. Sequenced sample: peripheral blood. The receptors shown here come from a human donor in a cohort sampled during active COVID-19.

This chain links TRBV29-1 with TRBJ1-1, with 8 bases lining up with TRBD1. The germline CDR1 and CDR2 sequences are SQVTM and ANQGSEA. The ends lost 3 bases at V and 3 bases at J; junction bases unmatched: 9. This CDR3 spans 15 amino acids. The CDR3 protein is CSVEFQGASDTEAFF. The DNA for the CDR3 is TGCAGCGTTGAGTTTCAGGGGGCATCGGACACTGAAGCTTTCTTT.

The chain employs TRBV5-4 and TRBJ2-2; 9 bases are a match to TRBD2. V was clipped by 4 bases and J by 1 base; unmatched bases: 8. The CDR3 runs 17 residues. Germline V CDR1 and CDR2: SGHNT, YYREEE (reference sequence). The CDR3 loop is CASSRSGRPQNTGELFF. The CDR3 region has the DNA TGTGCCAGCAGCCGGAGCGGGAGGCCTCAGAACACCGGGGAGCTGTTTTTT.

This clone was seen a handful of times. The chain has TRBV18 and TRBJ2-7; 8 bases line up with TRBD1. Trimming took 2 bases from V and 2 from J; bases not matched to a gene: 5. The CDR3 spans 15 residues. The germline V gene has CDR1 KGHSH and CDR2 LQKENI. CDR3 region: CASSPTGQEAYEQYF. CDR3 in DNA: TGTGCCAGCTCACCAACGGGACAGGAAGCCTACGAGCAGTACTTC.

In its sample, this clone was seen once. The J gene is TRBJ2-1, the V gene TRBV7-9; 11 bases map to TRBD2. The ends lost 5 bases at V and 6 bases at J; junction bases unmatched: 3. CDR1 is SEHNR and CDR2 is FQNEAQ in the germline V gene (reference sequence). This CDR3 contains 14 residues. CDR3 nucleotide sequence: TGTGCCAGCAGCCTTAGCGGGAGGGGCAATGAGCAGTTCTTC. The encoded protein is CASSLSGRGNEQFF.

The chain has TRBV9 and TRBJ2-2; tentatively, D is TRBD1 (5 bases). This CDR3 has 13 amino acids. Trimming took 0 bases from V and 11 from J, leaving 11 bases between them. The germline V gene encodes CDR1 SGDLS and CDR2 YYNGEE. CDR3 in amino acids: CASSVEKGRELFF. The CDR3 DNA reads as TGTGCCAGCAGCGTAGAAAAGGGGCGAGAGCTGTTTTTT. Combining the CDR3 with reference TRBV9 and TRBJ2-2 gives the whole variable domain DSGVTQTPKHLITATGQRVTLRCSPRSGDLSVYWYQQSLDQGLQFLIQYYNGEERAKGNILERFSAQQFPDLHSELNLSSLELGDSALYFCASSVEKGRELFFGEGSRLTVL.

The chain couples TRBV6-5 to TRBJ2-4; 9 bases match TRBD2. V trimming: 11 bases; J trimming: 8 bases; junction bases outside the gene matches: 7. CDR1 is MNHEY, CDR2 SVGAGI, per germline. CDR3 length: 12 residues. The CDR3 nucleotides are TGTGCCGCGCGGGAGGGCCAATACATTCAGTACTTC. This translates into CAAREGQYIQYF.

There are a few counts of this clone. The rearrangement links TRBV28 to TRBJ2-5; tentatively, D is TRBD1 (6 bases). CDR3 length equals 15 residues. Germline lookup yields CDR1 MDHEN and CDR2 SYDVKM. Deletions cut 3 bases from V and 10 bases from J, with 21 bases between. Here the CDR3 reads CASSLFGVSIRGQYF. The DNA for the CDR3 is TGTGCCAGCAGTTTGTTTGGCGTCTCCATCAGGGGCCAGTACTTC.

The chain recombines TRBV7-2 with TRBJ2-1; the D gene is possibly TRBD2 (6 bases). The germline CDR1 and CDR2 sequences are SGHTA and FQGNSA. The length of the CDR3 is 15 residues. With 0 bases removed from V and 5 bases from J, the gap between germline ends came to 11 bases. CDR3 sequence: CASSLAGTPDNEQFF. The CDR3 bases are TGTGCCAGCAGCTTAGCGGGGACTCCCGACAATGAGCAGTTCTTC.

The chain employs TRBV18 and TRBJ2-2; TRBD2 might be the D (6 bases). The V gene lost 5 bases and the J gene lost 0 bases, with 10 bases spanning the gap. Per the germline V gene, CDR1 is KGHSH and CDR2 is LQKENI. The CDR3 is made up of 15 amino acids. The CDR3 sequence is CASSGGPSNTGELFF. The CDR3 DNA is TGTGCCAGCTCAGGAGGGCCCTCGAACACCGGGGAGCTGTTTTTT.

The chain is built from TRBV29-1 and TRBJ2-5; TRBD2 matches at 8 bases. With V trimmed by 5 bases and J by 2 bases, 1 base remained unmatched. Germline V lookup: CDR1 SQVTM, CDR2 ANQGSEA. The CDR3 runs to 12 residues. DNA for the CDR3: TGCAGCGTTACTAGCGGACAAGAGACCCAGTACTTC. Its translation: CSVTSGQETQYF.

This chain joins TRBV11-2 and TRBJ2-5, with D possibly being TRBD1 or TRBD2 (7 bases each). CDR1 is SGHAT and CDR2 is FQNNGV in the germline V gene. The CDR3 length is 16 residues. The CDR3 sequence is CPRRLGGGGGGETQYF. Written as DNA, the CDR3 is TGTCCCCGCCGCTTAGGGGGCGGGGGAGGCGGGGAGACCCAGTACTTC.

The J gene is TRBJ1-2, the V gene TRBV7-9; unclear D gene. Trimming left V 1 base short and J 5 bases short, with 14 bases between. Looked up from germline, CDR1 is SEHNR and CDR2 is FQNEAQ (reference sequence). CDR3 length: 15 residues. Here the CDR3 reads CASSLDGVRGYGYTF. The CDR3 DNA reads TGTGCCAGCAGCTTAGACGGGGTCAGAGGATATGGCTACACCTTC.

The chain couples TRBV7-6 to TRBJ1-5; D not certain. The CDR3 runs 14 residues. From germline, CDR1 is SGHVS and CDR2 FNYEAQ. Trimming shortened V by 1 base and J by 7 bases, and 11 bases separated the two germline ends. This CDR3 is CASSLEGSGQPQHF. In nucleotides, the CDR3 is TGTGCCAGCAGCTTAGAGGGCTCGGGACAGCCCCAGCATTTT.

The chain combines TRBV10-3 with TRBJ2-1, with 11 bases that match TRBD2. V gave up 3 bases and J gave up 4 bases; unmatched junction bases: 5. Looked up from germline, CDR1 is ENHRY and CDR2 is SYGVKD. The CDR3 loop spans 16 amino acids. CDR3 amino acids: CAISDRVAGGYNEQFF. DNA for the CDR3: TGTGCCATCAGTGACCGGGTAGCGGGAGGGTACAATGAGCAGTTCTTC.

CDR3 nucleotide sequence: TGTGCCAGCTCACCAAGAGGACTAGCGGGCACCTCCTACGAGCAGTACTTC. Its translation: CASSPRGLAGTSYEQYF. The chain links TRBV18 to TRBJ2-7, with 11 positions matching TRBD2. CDR1 KGHSH and CDR2 LQKENI come from the germline V gene. After removal of 2 bases from V and 0 bases from J, the junction contained 6 bases not matched to a gene. The CDR3 length is 17 residues.

This rearrangement joins TRBV10-3 to TRBJ1-1; 7 bases are shared with TRBD1. The CDR3 has 14 amino acids. Germline assignment: CDR1 ENHRY and CDR2 SYGVKD. Unmatched junction bases numbered 2, after V lost 4 bases and J lost 0 bases. The CDR3 spells CAISVGQMNTEAFF. CDR3 in DNA: TGTGCCATCAGTGTGGGACAGATGAACACTGAAGCTTTCTTT.

V gene TRBV27 combines with J gene TRBJ1-1, with TRBD1 identical over 7 bases. V dropped 6 bases and J dropped 1; count of bases not matched to a gene: 2. Germline CDR1 and CDR2: MNHEY and SMNVEV (reference sequence). This CDR3 has 13 residues. The CDR3 protein is CASRYRGNTEAFF. CDR3 bases: TGTGCCAGCAGGTACAGGGGGAACACTGAAGCTTTCTTT.

This clone was found a few times. This chain joins TRBV4-1 and TRBJ2-2; D perhaps matches TRBD2 (6 bases). Trimming stripped 6 bases from V and 3 bases from J, with 11 bases between. Looked up from germline, CDR1 is MGHRA and CDR2 is YSYEKL. The CDR3 runs to 14 residues. The CDR3 nucleotides are TGCGCCAGCAGGCTGGGACTCGACACCGGGGAGCTGTTTTTT. It codes for CASRLGLDTGELFF.

This chain uses TRBV28 with TRBJ1-1; TRBD1 is a possible D gene (6 bases). Germline loops: CDR1 MDHEN, CDR2 SYDVKM. V was clipped by 5 bases and J by 3 bases, with 7 bases between them. The CDR3 is 12 residues long. The CDR3 DNA sequence: TGTGCCAGCAGTCCAGGGGACACTGAAGCTTTCTTT. It yields the protein CASSPGDTEAFF.

This clone was seen only a few times. The DNA of the CDR3 is TGTGCCAGCAGCCCGGTCGGGGTCAGCTCCTACGAGCAGTACTTC. The encoded protein is CASSPVGVSSYEQYF. The genes are TRBV4-2 and TRBJ2-7; D is possibly TRBD2 (5 bases). Germline values: CDR1 LGHNA, CDR2 YNFKEQ. The CDR3 totals 15 residues. Trimming stripped 4 bases from V and 0 bases from J, with 13 bases between.

The chain couples TRBV4-1 to TRBJ2-7, with D hard to call. V dropped 0 bases and J dropped 4 bases, with 10 bases sitting between them. The CDR3 sequence is 14 residues long. Germline CDR1 reads MGHRA; CDR2 reads YSYEKL. The CDR3 protein is CASSQDSYAYEQYF. The CDR3 region has the DNA TGCGCCAGCAGCCAAGATTCCTATGCGTACGAGCAGTACTTC.

The rearrangement links TRBV9 to TRBJ2-3, with D possibly TRBD2 on 7 matching bases. This CDR3 is 15 amino acids long. Germline assignment: CDR1 SGDLS and CDR2 YYNGEE. V was clipped by 4 bases and J by 4 bases, with 16 bases between them. The CDR3 protein is CASSPRGGPPDTQYF. The CDR3 bases are TGTGCCAGCAGCCCCAGGGGAGGGCCCCCAGATACGCAGTATTTT. Variable domain in full (rest from reference TRBV9 and TRBJ2-3): DSGVTQTPKHLITATGQRVTLRCSPRSGDLSVYWYQQSLDQGLQFLIQYYNGEERAKGNILERFSAQQFPDLHSELNLSSLELGDSALYFCASSPRGGPPDTQYFGPGTRLTVL.

The CDR3 here is CASRTSATNEKLFF. CDR3 DNA sequence: TGTGCCAGTAGAACTAGTGCAACTAATGAAAAACTGTTTTTT. V gene TRBV19 combines with J gene TRBJ1-4, with D hard to call. This CDR3 comprises 14 residues. The V and J ends lost 6 bases and 0 bases respectively, with 8 bases between them. Germline V gene data show CDR1 as LNHDA and CDR2 as SQIVND (reference sequence).

V usage is TRBV11-2 and J usage is TRBJ2-7; a weak D match, TRBD2 (5 bases). This CDR3 comprises 14 residues. Germline loops: CDR1 SGHAT, CDR2 FQNNGV. Trimming removed 4 bases at V and 7 bases at J, with 17 bases between. Written as DNA, the CDR3 is TGTGCCAGCAGCTCAATTACACTAGGAGGTGAGCAGTACTTC. This encodes CASSSITLGGEQYF.

This clone has a single count. The genes are TRBV10-1 and TRBJ2-3; 7 positions match TRBD2. The CDR3 length is 16 residues. Per the germline V gene, CDR1 is WNHNN and CDR2 is SYGVQD (reference sequence). V shed 8 bases and J 1 base; nucleotides not matched to a gene: 12. In nucleotides, the CDR3 is TGCGCCAGCGGTGGGGGAGGGCCTACGGGCACAGATACGCAGTATTTT. Translating it yields CASGGGGPTGTDTQYF.

This clone has only one observation. The chain combines TRBV11-2 with TRBJ2-7; TRBD1 agrees at 10 bases. CDR3 length equals 16 residues. V trimming: 5 bases; J trimming: 2 bases; junction bases outside the gene matches: 9. Germline V gene data show CDR1 as SGHAT and CDR2 as FQNNGV. CDR3 nucleotide sequence: TGTGCCAGCAGCGTTAACATAGGACAGGGGGCCTACGAGCAGTACTTC. Translation: CASSVNIGQGAYEQYF.

V is TRBV10-2 and J is TRBJ1-1, with a weak D call TRBD1 (5 bases). Trimming left V 2 bases short and J 10 bases short, with 11 bases between. The length of the CDR3 is 12 residues. Germline V gene lookup returns CDR1 WSHSY and CDR2 SAAADI. DNA for the CDR3: TGCGCCAGCAGTGAGGGGGGGAGAGGAGCTTTCTTT. Protein sequence: CASSEGGRGAFF.

The count of this clone is one. The chain joins TRBV7-8 to TRBJ2-7; 11 nucleotides align to TRBD2. CDR1 is SGHVS and CDR2 is FQNEAQ in the germline V gene. V lost 5 bases to trimming and J lost 7 bases; unmatched junction nucleotides: 13. CDR3 length: 16 residues. This CDR3 reads CASSPISGRAGQEQYF. Here the CDR3 DNA reads TGTGCCAGCAGCCCTATTAGCGGGAGGGCCGGTCAGGAGCAGTACTTC.

The chain joins TRBV5-1 to TRBJ2-7; TRBD1 matches at 9 bases. Per germline, CDR1 SGHRS and CDR2 YFSETQ. V was clipped by 0 bases and J by 4 bases; unmatched bases: 5. The CDR3 extends over 15 amino acids. The CDR3, as DNA: TGCGCCAGCAGCTTGGGGGGGACAGGGTCGTACGAGCAGTACTTC. Encoded protein: CASSLGGTGSYEQYF.